These 18 T cell receptor beta chains came from one sample sequenced in a study of T cell responses to AZD1222 COVID-19 vaccine. Sequencing was performed with immunoSEQ multiplex PCR; in TCRdb, only in-frame clones are kept and a portion is missing. The sample has roughly 150,000 clones; around 88% are singletons. The starting material was peripheral blood, obtained on day 0 of MenACWY control vaccination. All receptors derive from an adult in good health.

V is TRBV28 and J is TRBJ1-4; 8 bases map to TRBD1. The CDR3 spans 15 residues. V lost 4 bases to trimming and J lost 7 bases; unmatched junction nucleotides: 8. Looked up from germline, CDR1 is MDHEN and CDR2 is SYDVKM. CDR3 nucleotides: TGTGCCAGCAGTTCCCACGGGACAGGCCGTGAAAAACTGTTTTTT. It codes for CASSSHGTGREKLFF.

The chain uses TRBV6-5 and TRBJ1-2, with D hard to call. V was pared by 8 bases and J by 0 bases, with 10 bases between. This CDR3 comprises 13 residues. Per germline, CDR1 MNHEY and CDR2 SVGAGI. Here the CDR3 reads CASGPTANYGYTF. The CDR3 DNA follows: TGTGCCAGCGGACCGACGGCTAACTATGGCTACACCTTC.

This clone came up a few times. The limits of the CDR3 on the DNA are not certain, so only TCRdb's listed CDR3 is given. This rearrangement joins TRBV11-2 to TRBJ2-6. The CDR3 is 14 amino acids in total, end residues counted. Germline V lookup: CDR1 SGHAT, CDR2 FQNNGV. The CDR3 loop reads CASRQTFGANVLTF.

This clone appeared once. V and J are TRBV7-6 and TRBJ2-1, with D hard to call. Germline-derived CDR1 and CDR2 are SGHVS and FNYEAQ. This CDR3 has 11 amino acids. V dropped 0 bases and J dropped 7 bases, with 1 base sitting between them. CDR3 DNA: TGTGCCAGCAGCTTAGCTAATGAGCAGTTCTTC. It codes for CASSLANEQFF.

This chain connects TRBV7-9 to TRBJ2-7; 8 bases match TRBD1. From germline, CDR1 is SEHNR and CDR2 FQNEAQ (reference sequence). Trimming at V came to 6 bases and at J to 3 bases, leaving 4 bases not matched to a gene. The CDR3 extends over 13 amino acids. The CDR3 DNA reads as TGTGCCAGCAGATACGGACAGGGCTACGAGCAGTACTTC. It translates to CASRYGQGYEQYF.

The J gene is TRBJ1-1, the V gene TRBV28, with D perhaps matching TRBD1 (6 bases). The CDR3 loop spans 17 amino acids. Germline loops: CDR1 MDHEN, CDR2 SYDVKM. The V end was cut by 1 base, the J end by 6 bases, with 21 bases between. The CDR3 bases are TGTGCCAGCAGTTTATCCACTATGACAGGCGGGGGGGCTGAAGCTTTCTTT. This sequence encodes CASSLSTMTGGGAEAFF.

The V call is TRBV7-9, the J call TRBJ2-1; 10 bases agree with TRBD2. Per germline, CDR1 SEHNR and CDR2 FQNEAQ (reference sequence). With V trimmed by 5 bases and J by 5 bases, 3 bases remained unmatched. The CDR3 has 14 amino acids. The DNA for the CDR3 is TGTGCCAGCAGCCCCAGCGGGGGGGACAATGAGCAGTTCTTC. Its protein is CASSPSGGDNEQFF.

The chain recombines TRBV6-9 with TRBJ1-5; TRBD1 aligns across 7 bases. V shed 11 bases and J 6 bases; nucleotides not matched to a gene: 4. CDR3 length equals 11 residues. CDR1 and CDR2 (germline): MNHGY, SVAAGI. In DNA, the CDR3 is TGTGCCCGACAGGGAGGTCAGCCCCAGCATTTT. This translates into CARQGGQPQHF.

Of note for this clone: The sample has other DNA sequences that encode this CDR3 too. V usage is TRBV3-1 (or the pseudogene TRBV3-2) and J usage is TRBJ2-3; D call uncertain. The CDR3 totals 12 residues. The germline CDR1 and CDR2 sequences are LGHDT and YNNKEL (reference sequence). Between the trimmed V and J ends, which lost 1 base and 6 bases, there was a span of 5 bases. The CDR3, as DNA: TGTGCCAGCAGCCAAGGAGCGGATACGCAGTATTTT. Translation gives CASSQGADTQYF.

The J gene is TRBJ1-1, the V gene TRBV11-2; no firm D call. The germline V gene encodes CDR1 SGHAT and CDR2 FQNNGV. The CDR3 extends over 17 amino acids. V gave up 2 bases and J gave up 1 base, with 17 bases separating them. The CDR3 DNA is TGTGCCAGCAGCTTACACGGCAGGAGCATACCGAACACTGAAGCTTTCTTT. Amino acid sequence: CASSLHGRSIPNTEAFF.

J is TRBJ1-3 and V is TRBV11-2; weak D call: TRBD1 (5 bases). Germline V CDR1 and CDR2: SGHAT, FQNNGV. This CDR3 contains 18 residues. Deletions cut 1 base from V and 0 bases from J, with 16 bases between. This CDR3 is CASSLATGAIYSGNTIYF. The CDR3 bases are TGTGCCAGCAGCTTAGCCACCGGGGCGATATACTCTGGAAACACCATATATTTT.

The rearrangement links TRBV27 to TRBJ1-6, with D maybe TRBD1 (6 bases). The CDR3 sequence is 17 residues long. V was shortened by 8 bases and J by 6 bases, with 23 bases between the two germline ends. The germline V gene encodes CDR1 MNHEY and CDR2 SMNVEV (reference sequence). The CDR3 DNA reads as TGTGCCAGCCAAAATAGAACGCTCGGGACACCTAATTCACCCCTCCACTTT. This translates into CASQNRTLGTPNSPLHF.

The chain links TRBV18 to TRBJ2-1; 11 bases are a match to TRBD1. With V trimmed by 6 bases and J by 8 bases, 3 bases remained unmatched. Germline CDR1 is KGHSH and CDR2 is LQKENI. The CDR3 is 13 residues long. CDR3 protein: CASSGQGAYEQFF. CDR3 bases: TGTGCCAGCTCCGGACAGGGGGCTTATGAGCAGTTCTTC.

The chain carries TRBV3-1 (or the pseudogene TRBV3-2) and TRBJ2-7; a possible D gene is TRBD1 (6 bases). The CDR3 runs 13 residues. Trimming cost V 1 base and J 3 bases, with 7 bases left between them. Germline CDR1 reads LGHDT; CDR2 reads YNNKEL (reference sequence). The CDR3, as DNA: TGTGCCAGCAGCCAAGTACAGGGCTACGAGCAGTACTTC. Residues: CASSQVQGYEQYF.

The genes are TRBV4-3 and TRBJ2-3; D is perhaps TRBD2 (6 bases). Germline CDR1 reads LGHNA; CDR2 reads YSLEER. The CDR3 covers 19 residues. V dropped 3 bases and J dropped 2 bases, with 24 bases sitting between them. The DNA for the CDR3 is TGCGCCAGCAGCCATGCAAGCGGTGCGGGGCCTGAAATCACAGATACGCAGTATTTT. Protein product: CASSHASGAGPEITDTQYF.

J is TRBJ2-6 and V is TRBV5-1, with 12 bases aligning to TRBD1. Germline values: CDR1 SGHRS, CDR2 YFSETQ. Germline trimming cut 4 bases from V and 4 bases from J; bases unmatched to any gene: 6. This CDR3 spans 17 amino acids. CDR3 protein: CASSPGQGAGGANVLTF. The CDR3 DNA reads as TGCGCCAGCAGCCCGGGACAGGGGGCAGGAGGGGCCAACGTCCTGACTTTC. Full variable domain (missing parts from reference TRBV5-1 and TRBJ2-6): KAGVTQTPRYLIKTRGQQVTLSCSPISGHRSVSWYQQTPGQGLQFLFEYFSETQRNKGNFPGRFSGRQFSNSRSEMNVSTLELGDSALYLCASSPGQGAGGANVLTFGAGSRLTVL.

V gene TRBV7-3 combines with J gene TRBJ1-5; D call uncertain. CDR3 size: 13 residues. Per the germline V gene, CDR1 is SGHTA and CDR2 is FQGTGA. V was trimmed by 4 bases and J by 10 bases, leaving 14 bases between them. CDR3 amino acids: CASSSTSPGPQHF. The CDR3, as DNA: TGTGCCAGCAGCTCAACCTCTCCAGGTCCCCAGCATTTT.

This rearrangement joins TRBV5-4 to TRBJ2-7; 8 bases fit TRBD1. The CDR3 sequence is 14 residues long. Germline trimming cut 5 bases from V and 2 bases from J; bases unmatched to any gene: 6. Germline V gene data show CDR1 as SGHNT and CDR2 as YYREEE (reference sequence). CDR3 region: CASRNRGEAYEQYF. The CDR3 coding sequence is TGTGCCAGCAGAAACAGGGGGGAAGCCTACGAGCAGTACTTC.